The 3 T cell receptor beta chains below were found in one sample sequenced in a study of T-cell reconstitution after alpha-beta-depleted transplantation in children. Unique molecular identifiers were built into the TCRbeta library. A single record per CDR3 protein comes from TCRdb applying MiXCR to the PCR reads. The repertoire has about 120,000 distinct CDR3 sequences, 20% to 25% of them found once; the top ten carry over 9.5%. Sequenced material: PBMCs, mostly from graft donor cells, taken 180 days after TCRalphabeta/CD19-depleted stem cell transplant. The source of these receptors is a male patient between 2 and 10 years old who had a stem cell transplant for chronic granulomatous disease, so the T cells may come from the graft donor.

This clonotype was seen at least ten times. This chain uses TRBV6-1 with TRBJ2-1; TRBD2 matches 10 bases. The junction had 9 bases not matched to a gene; V was cut back by 4 bases and J by 9 bases. The CDR3 contains 15 residues. The germline V gene encodes CDR1 MNHNS and CDR2 SASEGT. As DNA, the CDR3 is TGTGCCAGCAGTGGACCGGGACTAGCGAGTTTTGAGCAGTTCTTC. This codes for CASSGPGLASFEQFF.

This clonotype appeared a few times. The chain combines TRBV29-1 with TRBJ1-2, with D maybe TRBD1 (6 bases). The CDR3 has 16 residues. The germline V gene has CDR1 SQVTM and CDR2 ANQGSEA. The V end lost 6 bases, the J end lost 1 base, and 21 bases lay between the germline ends. CDR3 in DNA: TGCAGCGTAACAGCCTTAACAGGGAAGGGTAACTATGGCTACACCTTC. Its translation: CSVTALTGKGNYGYTF.

This clonotype came up many times. The V gene is TRBV6-5, the J gene TRBJ1-2; 7 bases align to TRBD1. The germline gives CDR1 MNHEY, CDR2 SVGAGI. The CDR3 loop spans 14 amino acids. Trimming at V came to 0 bases and at J to 8 bases, leaving 6 bases not matched to a gene. CDR3 amino acids: CASSYSGGARGYTF. As DNA, the CDR3 is TGTGCCAGCAGTTACTCAGGGGGCGCGAGGGGCTACACCTTC.